The source of this T cell receptor (beta chain) is a study of shared clonotypes between healthy human individuals. Looking at the study overall: Sampling drew on donors who were a couple of women and a few men aged 18 to 49.

CD45RO-negative, CCR7-positively selected cells formed the naive CD8 fraction, excluding terminally differentiated effector memory CD45RA+ cells. Method: immunoSEQ multiplex PCR; TCRdb's copy keeps in-frame clones and lacks some. The table lists about 1,900,000 clones, approximately 94% of them singletons, with less than 1.5% in the top ten. Germline-derived CDR1 and CDR2 are PRHDT and FYEKMQ (reference sequence). The CDR3 sequence is 14 residues long. With 6 bases clipped from V and 8 bases from J, the junction kept 12 bases outside the gene matches. The chain combines TRBV13 with TRBJ1-2, with 7 bases that match TRBD1. Source material: naive CD8+ T cells sorted from blood. The receptor was derived from a young man in good health. Here the CDR3 reads CASSLTLGTDGYTF. DNA of the CDR3: TGTGCCAGCAGTTTGACACTCGGGACAGACGGCTACACCTTC.